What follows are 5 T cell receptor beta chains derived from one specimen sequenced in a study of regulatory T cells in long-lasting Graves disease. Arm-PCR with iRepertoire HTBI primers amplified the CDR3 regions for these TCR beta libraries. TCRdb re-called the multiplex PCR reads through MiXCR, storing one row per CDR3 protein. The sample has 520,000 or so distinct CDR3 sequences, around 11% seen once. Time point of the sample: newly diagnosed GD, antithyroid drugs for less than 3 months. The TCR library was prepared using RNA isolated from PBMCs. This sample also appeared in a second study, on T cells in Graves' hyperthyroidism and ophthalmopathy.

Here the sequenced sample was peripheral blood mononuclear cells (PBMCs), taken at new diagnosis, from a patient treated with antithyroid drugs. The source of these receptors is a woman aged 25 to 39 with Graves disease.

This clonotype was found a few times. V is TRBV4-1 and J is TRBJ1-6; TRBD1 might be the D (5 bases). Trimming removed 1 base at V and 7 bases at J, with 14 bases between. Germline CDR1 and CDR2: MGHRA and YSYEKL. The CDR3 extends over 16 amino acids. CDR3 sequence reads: CASSQGPGVRNSPLHF. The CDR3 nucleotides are TGCGCCAGCAGCCAAGGACCGGGGGTAAGGAATTCACCCCTCCACTTT.

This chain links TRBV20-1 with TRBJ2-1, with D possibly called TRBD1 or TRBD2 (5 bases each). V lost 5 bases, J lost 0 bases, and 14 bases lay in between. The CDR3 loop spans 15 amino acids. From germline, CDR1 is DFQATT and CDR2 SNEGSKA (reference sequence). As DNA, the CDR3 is TGCAGTGCTCGGGACCAAAGAAGCTCCTACAATGAGCAGTTCTTC. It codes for CSARDQRSSYNEQFF.

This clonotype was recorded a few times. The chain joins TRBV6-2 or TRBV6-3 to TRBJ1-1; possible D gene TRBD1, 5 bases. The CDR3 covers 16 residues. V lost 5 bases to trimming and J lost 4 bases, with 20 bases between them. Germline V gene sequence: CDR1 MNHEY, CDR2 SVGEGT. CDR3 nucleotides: TGTGCCAGCAGTACAGGTGGGAGACCACCGTTCACTGAAGCTTTCTTT. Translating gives CASSTGGRPPFTEAFF.

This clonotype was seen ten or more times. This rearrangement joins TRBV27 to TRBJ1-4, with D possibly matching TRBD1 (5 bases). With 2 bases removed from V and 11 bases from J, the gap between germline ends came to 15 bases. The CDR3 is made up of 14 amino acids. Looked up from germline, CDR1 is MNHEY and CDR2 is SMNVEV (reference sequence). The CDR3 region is CASSLKGEGYKLFF. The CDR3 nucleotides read TGTGCCAGCAGTTTAAAGGGCGAGGGGTACAAACTGTTTTTT.

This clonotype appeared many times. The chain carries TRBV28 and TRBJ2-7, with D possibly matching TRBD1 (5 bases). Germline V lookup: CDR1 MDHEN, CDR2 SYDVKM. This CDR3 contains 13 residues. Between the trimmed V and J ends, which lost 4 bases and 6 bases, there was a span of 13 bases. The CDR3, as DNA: TGTGCCAGCAGTTGGTCAGGGAACGGCGAGCAGTACTTC. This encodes CASSWSGNGEQYF. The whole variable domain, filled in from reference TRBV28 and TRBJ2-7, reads DVKVTQSSRYLVKRTGEKVFLECVQDMDHENMFWYRQDPGLGLRLIYFSYDVKMKEKGDIPEGYSVSREKKERFSLILESASTNQTSMYLCASSWSGNGEQYFGPGTRLTVT.